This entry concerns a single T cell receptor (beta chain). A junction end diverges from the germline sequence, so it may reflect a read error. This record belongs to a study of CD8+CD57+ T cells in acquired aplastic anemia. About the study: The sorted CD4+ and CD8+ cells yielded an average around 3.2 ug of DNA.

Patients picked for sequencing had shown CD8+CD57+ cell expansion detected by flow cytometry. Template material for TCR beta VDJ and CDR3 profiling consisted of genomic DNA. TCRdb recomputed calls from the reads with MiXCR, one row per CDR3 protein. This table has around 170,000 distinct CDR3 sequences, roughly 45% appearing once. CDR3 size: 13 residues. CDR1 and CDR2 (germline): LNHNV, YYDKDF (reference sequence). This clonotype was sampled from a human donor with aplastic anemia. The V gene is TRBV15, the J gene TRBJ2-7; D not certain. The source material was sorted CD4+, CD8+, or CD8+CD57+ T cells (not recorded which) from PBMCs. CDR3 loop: CATSRADSNGRDF. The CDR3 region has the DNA TGTGCCACCAGCAGAGCCGACTCCAACGGTCGGGACTTC. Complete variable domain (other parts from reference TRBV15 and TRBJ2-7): DAMVIQNPRYQVTQFGKPVTLSCSQTLNHNVMYWYQQKSSQAPKLLFHYYDKDFNNEADTPDNFQSRRPNTSFCFLDIRSPGLGDTAMYLCATSRADSNGRDFGPGTRLTVT.